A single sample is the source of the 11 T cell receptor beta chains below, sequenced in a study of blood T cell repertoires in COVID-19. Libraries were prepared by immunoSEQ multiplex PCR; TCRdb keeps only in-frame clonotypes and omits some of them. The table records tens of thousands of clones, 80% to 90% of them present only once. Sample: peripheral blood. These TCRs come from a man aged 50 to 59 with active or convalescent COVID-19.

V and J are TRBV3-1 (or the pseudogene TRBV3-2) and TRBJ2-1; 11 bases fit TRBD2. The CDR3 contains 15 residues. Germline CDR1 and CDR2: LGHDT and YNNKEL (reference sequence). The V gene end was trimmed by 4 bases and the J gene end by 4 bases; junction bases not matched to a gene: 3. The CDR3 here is CASSPRLAGYNEQFF. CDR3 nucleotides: TGTGCCAGCAGCCCCCGACTAGCGGGGTACAATGAGCAGTTCTTC.

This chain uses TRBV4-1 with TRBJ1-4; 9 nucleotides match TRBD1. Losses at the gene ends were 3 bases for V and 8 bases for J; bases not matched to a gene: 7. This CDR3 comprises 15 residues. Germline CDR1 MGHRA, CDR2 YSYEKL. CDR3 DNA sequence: TGCGCCAGCAGCCATCGGACAGGGGTAGACGAAAAACTGTTTTTT. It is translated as CASSHRTGVDEKLFF.

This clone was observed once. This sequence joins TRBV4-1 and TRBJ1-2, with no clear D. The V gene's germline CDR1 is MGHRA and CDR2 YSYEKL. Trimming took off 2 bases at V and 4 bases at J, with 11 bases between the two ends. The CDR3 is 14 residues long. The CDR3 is CASSQQVGPYGYTF. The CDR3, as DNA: TGCGCCAGCAGCCAACAGGTGGGCCCCTATGGCTACACCTTC.

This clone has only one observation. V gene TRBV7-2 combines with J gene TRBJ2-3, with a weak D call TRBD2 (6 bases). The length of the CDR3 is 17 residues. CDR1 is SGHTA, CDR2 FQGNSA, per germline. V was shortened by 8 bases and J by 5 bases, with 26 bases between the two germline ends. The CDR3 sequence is CASAPGEGSPYGDTQYF. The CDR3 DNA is TGTGCCAGCGCCCCGGGGGAAGGATCACCCTATGGAGATACGCAGTATTTT.

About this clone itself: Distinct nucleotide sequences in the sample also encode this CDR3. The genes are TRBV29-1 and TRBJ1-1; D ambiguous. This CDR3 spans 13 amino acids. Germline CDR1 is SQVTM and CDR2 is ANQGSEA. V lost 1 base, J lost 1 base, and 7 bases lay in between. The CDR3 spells CSVEGGGNTEAFF. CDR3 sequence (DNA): TGCAGCGTTGAAGGGGGAGGGAACACTGAAGCTTTCTTT.

CDR3 in DNA: TGTGCCAGCAGCCATCCGGGGGACCCCTCTGGAAACACCATATATTTT. This gives the protein CASSHPGDPSGNTIYF. This chain connects TRBV11-2 to TRBJ1-3; perhaps TRBD1 as D (5 bases). V dropped 5 bases and J dropped 0 bases, with 14 bases sitting between them. The CDR3 is made up of 16 amino acids. Germline assignment: CDR1 SGHAT and CDR2 FQNNGV.

The DNA of the CDR3 is TGTGCCACCAGCAGAGATCTCGGCGGTTCCTACGAGCAGTACTTC. It translates to CATSRDLGGSYEQYF. The genes are TRBV15 and TRBJ2-7; no reliable D call. Between the trimmed V and J ends, which lost 0 bases and 1 base, there was a span of 10 bases. CDR1 is LNHNV and CDR2 is YYDKDF in the germline V gene (reference sequence). The CDR3 loop spans 15 amino acids.

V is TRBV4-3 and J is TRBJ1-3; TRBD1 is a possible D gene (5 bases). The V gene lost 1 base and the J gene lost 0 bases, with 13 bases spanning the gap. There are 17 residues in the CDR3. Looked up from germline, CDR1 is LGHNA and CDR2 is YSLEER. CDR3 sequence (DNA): TGCGCCAGCAGCCAAGCATGGAGGGGCCGCTCTGGAAACACCATATATTTT. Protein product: CASSQAWRGRSGNTIYF.

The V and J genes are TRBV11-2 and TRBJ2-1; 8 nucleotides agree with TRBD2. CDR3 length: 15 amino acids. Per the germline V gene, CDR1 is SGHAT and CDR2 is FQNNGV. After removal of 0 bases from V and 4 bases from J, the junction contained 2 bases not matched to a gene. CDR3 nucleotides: TGTGCCAGCAGCTTAGATCGGGGGGGATACAATGAGCAGTTCTTC. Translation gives CASSLDRGGYNEQFF. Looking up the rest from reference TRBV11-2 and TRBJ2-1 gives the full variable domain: EAGVAQSPRYKIIEKRQSVAFWCNPISGHATLYWYQQILGQGPKLLIQFQNNGVVDDSQLPKDRFSAERLKGVDSTLKIQPAKLEDSAVYLCASSLDRGGYNEQFFGPGTRLTVL.

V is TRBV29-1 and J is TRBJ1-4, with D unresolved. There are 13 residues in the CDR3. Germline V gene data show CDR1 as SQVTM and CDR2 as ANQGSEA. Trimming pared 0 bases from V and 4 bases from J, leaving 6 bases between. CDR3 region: CSVEDFNNEKLFF. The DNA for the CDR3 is TGCAGCGTTGAAGATTTCAATAATGAAAAACTGTTTTTT.

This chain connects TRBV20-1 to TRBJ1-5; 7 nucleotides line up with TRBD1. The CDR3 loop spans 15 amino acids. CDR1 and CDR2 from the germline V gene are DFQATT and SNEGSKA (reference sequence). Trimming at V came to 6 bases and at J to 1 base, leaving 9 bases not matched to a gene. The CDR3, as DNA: TGCAGTGCAAGTACGACAGGGTTGAGCAATCAGCCCCAGCATTTT. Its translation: CSASTTGLSNQPQHF.